These T cell receptor beta chains were read from a single sample in a study of T cell responses to AZD1222 COVID-19 vaccine. Clones were sequenced by immunoSEQ multiplex PCR, and TCRdb holds only the in-frame ones, with some missing. The data hold some 190,000 clones, with 85% to 90% observed a single time. Material: peripheral blood, obtained on day 0 of AZD1222 vaccination. These receptors were collected from an adult in good health. CDR3s include the opening cysteine and the closing phenylalanine or tryptophan. Fields, in order: CDR3 protein, CDR3 DNA, V gene, clone size, D gene, J gene. D genes are given only for firm matches. Clone size is shown for a subset of rows, as once, few, many or a class of expanded clone.

CDR3aa: CASSDSNRGAGAPPGTDTQYF
CDR3nt: TGTGCCAGCAGTGACTCGAACAGGGGCGCGGGCGCCCCACCTGGCACAGATACGCAGTATTTT
v_gene: TRBV6-4
abundance: once
d_gene: TRBD1
j_gene: TRBJ2-3

CDR3aa: CASSLVGSGYEQYF
CDR3nt: TGTGCCAGCAGCTTAGTGGGGTCAGGCTACGAGCAGTACTTC
v_gene: TRBV7-9
abundance: .
d_gene: .
j_gene: TRBJ2-7

CDR3aa: CASSNGGAQETQYF
CDR3nt: TGTGCCAGTAGTAACGGGGGGGCCCAAGAGACCCAGTACTTC
v_gene: TRBV19
abundance: .
d_gene: TRBD2
j_gene: TRBJ2-5

CDR3aa: CASVGRVSGANVLTF
CDR3nt: TGTGCCAGCGTCGGACGGGTCTCTGGGGCCAACGTCCTGACTTTC
v_gene: TRBV11-2
abundance: once
d_gene: .
j_gene: TRBJ2-6

CDR3aa: CASSQSSTHRGLYEKLFF
CDR3nt: TGTGCCAGCAGCCAATCCTCGACGCACAGGGGGCTTTATGAAAAACTGTTTTTT
v_gene: TRBV14
abundance: .
d_gene: TRBD1
j_gene: TRBJ1-4

CDR3aa: CAGGSGAYEQYF
CDR3nt: TGTGCCGGGGGCAGCGGGGCTTACGAGCAGTACTTC
v_gene: TRBV7-9
abundance: .
d_gene: .
j_gene: TRBJ2-7

CDR3aa: CASSEERGAYNEQFF
CDR3nt: TGTGCCAGCAGTGAGGAGCGGGGGGCCTACAATGAGCAGTTCTTC
v_gene: TRBV2
abundance: .
d_gene: TRBD2
j_gene: TRBJ2-1

CDR3aa: CASSQVAGGHDNEQFF
CDR3nt: TGCGCCAGCAGCCAAGTAGCGGGGGGCCATGACAATGAGCAGTTCTTC
v_gene: TRBV4-1
abundance: .
d_gene: TRBD2
j_gene: TRBJ2-1

CDR3aa: CAWRKAGIQDGYTF
CDR3nt: TGTGCCTGGAGAAAAGCGGGCATTCAGGATGGCTACACCTTC
v_gene: TRBV30
abundance: .
d_gene: .
j_gene: TRBJ1-2

CDR3aa: CASSPESGVNQPQHF
CDR3nt: TGTGCCAGCAGCCCCGAGTCAGGGGTAAATCAGCCCCAGCATTTT
v_gene: TRBV5-8
abundance: .
d_gene: .
j_gene: TRBJ1-5

CDR3aa: CASSPIGLAAETQYF
CDR3nt: TGCGCCAGCAGCCCAATAGGACTAGCGGCGGAGACCCAGTACTTC
v_gene: TRBV5-1
abundance: .
d_gene: TRBD2
j_gene: TRBJ2-5

CDR3aa: CASSLYSNQPQHF
CDR3nt: TGTGCCAGCAGCTTGTACAGCAATCAGCCCCAGCATTTT
v_gene: TRBV5-5
abundance: .
d_gene: .
j_gene: TRBJ1-5

CDR3aa: CAGAELAGETQYF
CDR3nt: TGTGCCGGGGCGGAGCTAGCTGGGGAGACCCAGTACTTC
v_gene: TRBV2
abundance: once
d_gene: .
j_gene: TRBJ2-5

CDR3aa: CASARQELSEAFF
CDR3nt: TGTGCCAGCGCGAGACAGGAGCTCAGCGAAGCTTTCTTT
v_gene: TRBV27
abundance: .
d_gene: .
j_gene: TRBJ1-1

CDR3aa: CASSVRDRGTEAFF
CDR3nt: TGTGCCAGCAGCGTTCGGGACAGGGGCACTGAAGCTTTCTTT
v_gene: TRBV9
abundance: .
d_gene: TRBD1
j_gene: TRBJ1-1